This T cell receptor beta chain appears in the sequencing data of a study of cytomegalovirus exposure and HLA in healthy donors (dated by TCRdb to 2016 to 2017). At the level of the whole study: An earlier analysis of some 620 of the donors reported 276 Gb of sequence data and about 120 million unique TCR beta sequences obtained from roughly 180 million T cells. An early release covering approximately 600 HLA-typed donors comprised about 300 gigabases of sequencing data and tens of millions of unique TCR sequences. Of the approximately 400 genotyped donors, 81% fell in the genetic ancestry cluster associated with self-reported Caucasian donors. The study was designed to test whether signatures of past pathogen exposure could be identified by cataloging public T cell receptors. The study used immunosequencing to profile the T cell repertoires of under 700 subjects and linked those repertoires to cytomegalovirus serostatus. A separate validation cohort of roughly 130 different subjects was used in addition to the roughly 620-subject first cohort. To predict cytomegalovirus infection status, the study brought together high-throughput TCR immunosequencing, statistical association of individual TCRs with disease status, and machine learning. A later analysis re-examined previously published TCR beta repertoires from roughly 720 donors and added high-resolution HLA genotyping to investigate patterns of TCR occurrence. The later analysis used no new phenotypic data to find candidate immune exposures, relying instead on TCR beta sequences and their occurrence across donors. An earlier analysis of roughly 600 of the donors used high-throughput TCR beta sequencing to judge whether each TCR beta V gene segment behaved as functional or pseudogenic. Donor age, sex, ethnicity and CMV serostatus were compiled alongside the repertoire data. A later genetic analysis took genome-wide SNP genotypes for about three fifths of the 666 donors and used that subset as a discovery cohort. Every discovery cohort repertoire had been produced on one sequencing platform. Class I and class II HLA loci were covered by the typing at four-digit resolution. Typing coverage differed by locus: A, B, C, DRB1 and DQB1 were typed in about 629-630 donors, DQA1 in about 510, DPA1 in nearly 610, and DPB1 in 400 to 480. Roughly five DR-DQ haplotypes were handled as single units for association and clustering because linkage in the cohort was strong. Among about 360 genotyped donors of the cohort, an average of approximately 240,000 unique TCR beta nucleotide sequences were sequenced per donor, roughly 20% of them non-productive. What the work shows at the level of the full study, not this receptor alone: Several of the top co-occurrence clusters appeared to be linked to parvovirus B19, influenza, CMV and Epstein-Barr virus, according to a later analysis. A later analysis found that HLA-associated TCR beta chains were more clonally expanded and had lower generation probabilities than equally common non-associated chains. Because some donors lacked HLA typing at each locus, the association tests relied only on the typed subset. Around 16 rarely observed V segments, including chromosome 9 orphons, were excluded from the earlier analysis of a few hundred of the donors because counts were too low. The sequencing pipeline was judged likely to have produced a cluster of highly shared sequence variants as a technical artifact. According to the authors, the approach could potentially be generalized to other disease states and immunological phenotypes. The study gave a list of some 150 TCR beta chains associated with cytomegalovirus. While some public TCRs were present in many individuals, most TCR sequences turned up only very rarely across donors. A further reported finding was that TCR beta sequences accurately predicted the HLA-A and HLA-B alleles for most subjects in the first cohort. A later analysis associated 15,000 to 20,000 TCR beta sequences with specific HLA alleles at a false discovery rate of 0.05. CMV serostatus was the only immune exposure information available for the cohort. Most CMV-associated TCR beta chains appeared to be HLA-restricted in a later analysis, and the HLA associations seemed to be driven largely by CMV exposure. Cytomegalovirus status was reported to be diagnosed by the classifier with high specificity and sensitivity in both the original and validation cohorts. Three of the identified cytomegalovirus-associated TCR beta chains were confirmed in vitro to be specific for cytomegalovirus antigens. Broadly in line with IMGT annotations, most TCR beta V segments showed up in productive rearrangements about 87% or about 30% of the time in an earlier analysis of several hundred of the donors. Sequencing depth was assumed to be roughly uniform across donors in the presence/absence analyses, though that assumption may not hold. A later genetic analysis associated a missense DCLRE1C variant with V-gene and J-gene trimming of TCR beta chains, and an independent cohort replicated the association. In a later analysis, the rate of TCR association differed among HLA loci, with DRB1 alleles having the most associated TCRs and HLA-C alleles having the fewest. Linkage disequilibrium might explain the correlated functional status among segregating V segments, but an unknown experimental factor could not be excluded. When HLA alleles, especially DR and DQ, strongly co-occurred, TCR associations were difficult to assign to individual alleles. A later genetic analysis reported fewer N-insertions in productive TCRs among donors in an Asian-associated ancestry cluster than the roughly 670-donor mean. Only TCR beta chains were sequenced in this cohort, and the absence of alpha or paired-chain data limited detectable features.

Note on this clone: Its antigen specificity is not known. The sample holds no much larger clone one base away, and base qualities are not on file.

In total, 500 to 700 healthy bone marrow donors made up the cohort. At the time of sampling, all cohort members were nominally healthy, though unrecorded immune exposures were likely present. The donor tested CMV seropositive, placing the donor among the roughly 300 seropositive members of the cohort. Every donor gave a peripheral blood sample, and the peripheral blood mononuclear cells from that sample were used for TCR beta sequencing. Genomic DNA was extracted from the blood cell samples with the Qiagen DNeasy Blood Extraction Kit. Libraries were built with the immunoSEQ multiplex PCR assay. The multiplex PCR relied on a mix of 60 forward primers for TCR Vbeta segments and 13 reverse primers for TCR Jbeta segments. The CDR3 region of rearranged TCR beta genes was amplified from genomic DNA by a multiplex PCR assay. Amplified TCR beta libraries were sequenced as 87-base-pair reads on the Illumina HiSeq System. Regarding the original processing steps: A later analysis tallied 75 million to 95 million unique TCR beta chains across the 666 repertoires, and about 12 million of those chains were shared by two or more donors. To remove PCR and sequencing errors, raw reads were error-corrected and collapsed into unique sequences using a nearest-neighbor algorithm that merged closely related sequences. Alignment of CDR3 sequences to IMGT reference sequences was used to assign V, D and J gene segments. For a sequence to be retained, at least a six-nucleotide match to both a V gene segment and a J gene segment was required. Rearrangements were called productive when the CDR3 lacked stop codons and stayed in frame with V and J; all others were non-productive. CDR3 was defined by IMGT convention, running from the second conserved V-encoded cysteine to the conserved J-encoded phenylalanine. The earlier analysis of about 560 of the donors excluded any sequence lacking an unambiguous match to a single V gene segment. In an earlier analysis of a few hundred of the donors, a V segment was called functional when productive rearrangements were above 56.7%, and segregating when the standard deviation between donors exceeded 5%. A statistical classification framework was built to diagnose cytomegalovirus status from the catalog of TCR beta chain sequences. In a later analysis, V and J genes were assigned by comparing TCR nucleotide sequences against IMGT/GENE-DB human TR gene sequences. In a later analysis, CDR3 sequences and most-parsimonious VDJ recombination scenarios were assigned using the TCRdist pipeline. In a later analysis, every TCR beta chain was defined by the combination of its CDR3 amino acid sequence and its V-gene family, and reads without a unique V-gene family were dropped. As a way to deal with suspected cross-contamination and a sequencing artifact, a later analysis dropped approximately 570 nucleotide sequences that were highly shared and had low generation probability. For each public chain, a later analysis derived a clonal expansion index from normalized ranks of inferred template counts within each repertoire. A later analysis computed generation probabilities with a VDJ recombination model fitted to out-of-frame rearrangements, and checked the results against IGoR. In a later analysis, TCR-TCR, TCR-HLA and TCR-CMV co-occurrence was scored with hypergeometric tests, and a repertoire-size bias correction was applied to TCR pairs. A later analysis estimated false discovery rates by permuting HLA or CMV assignments 20 times. In a later analysis, co-occurring TCRs were grouped with DBSCAN, and TCRdist sequence similarity was added when clustering was performed within HLA-allele-positive subsets. Co-occurrence clustering excluded repertoires with fewer than 30,000 or more than 120,000 public chains, plus five with anomalous nucleotide sharing. Entries here come from immuneACCESS through TCRdb and include only in-frame sequences with V and J called. Some clones fail to appear in such tables; in the studies checked, an unresolved V gene covers under half of the shortfall, and the cause of the remainder is unknown. The DNA was the basis for D and trimming; V, J and clone size are from that table. This sample is represented by under 200,000 clones; 80% of them were singletons. Around 6.6% of the sample is in the top ten clones.

Sequencing was carried out using PBMCs. The receptor was isolated from a male donor in good health and CMV-seropositive.

The nucleotide sequence is TGCGCCAGCAGCCAACTAAGTGGTTCGGAAGCTTTCTTT. Its protein product is CASSQLSGSEAFF. The chain was built from TRBV4-1 and TRBJ1-1, with an unclear D gene assignment. Based on the germline V gene, the CDR1 and CDR2 sequences are MGHRA and YSYEKL. Cut back by 2 bases and 8 bases, the V and J ends lie 12 bases apart. Including cysteine and phenylalanine, the CDR3 has 13 amino acids. Only the CDR3 part of the read is kept: 39 bases, read in frame from the first base.